The clone carrying this T cell receptor beta chain was observed a handful of times. Germline-derived CDR1 and CDR2 are SGHRS and YFSETQ. V lost 6 bases to trimming and J lost 4 bases; unmatched junction nucleotides: 6. The CDR3 spans 14 residues. Using immunoSEQ multiplex PCR, the repertoire was profiled, and TCRdb retains in-frame clones only, with some absent. The data show about 110,000 clones, with about 93% seen just once and 22% held by the top ten. The data stem from a study of T cell responses to AZD1222 COVID-19 vaccine. Specimen: peripheral blood, collected on day 0 of AZD1222 vaccination. The receptor was derived from an adult in good health. V and J are TRBV5-1 and TRBJ2-1; 8 bases line up with TRBD1. The CDR3 region is CASTDRGRYNEQFF. Here the CDR3 DNA reads TGCGCCAGCACCGACAGGGGCCGATACAATGAGCAGTTCTTC. The variable domain in full, completed from reference TRBV5-1 and TRBJ2-1, reads KAGVTQTPRYLIKTRGQQVTLSCSPISGHRSVSWYQQTPGQGLQFLFEYFSETQRNKGNFPGRFSGRQFSNSRSEMNVSTLELGDSALYLCASTDRGRYNEQFFGPGTRLTVL.